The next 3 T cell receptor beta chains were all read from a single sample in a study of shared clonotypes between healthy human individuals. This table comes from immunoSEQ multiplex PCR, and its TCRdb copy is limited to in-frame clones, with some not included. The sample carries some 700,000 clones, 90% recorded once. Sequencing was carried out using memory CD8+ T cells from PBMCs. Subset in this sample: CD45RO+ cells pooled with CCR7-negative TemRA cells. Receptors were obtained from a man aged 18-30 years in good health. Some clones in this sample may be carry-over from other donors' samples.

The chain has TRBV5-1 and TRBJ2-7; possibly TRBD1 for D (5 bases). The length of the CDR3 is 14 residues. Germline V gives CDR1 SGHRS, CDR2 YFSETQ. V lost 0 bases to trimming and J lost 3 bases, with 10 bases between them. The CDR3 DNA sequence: TGCGCCAGCAGCTTGGGGCTTCAGGGCTACGAGCAGTACTTC. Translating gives CASSLGLQGYEQYF.

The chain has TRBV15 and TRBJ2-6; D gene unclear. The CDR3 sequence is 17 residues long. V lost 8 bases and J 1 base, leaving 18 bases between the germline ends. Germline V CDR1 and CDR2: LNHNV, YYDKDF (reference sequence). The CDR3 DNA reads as TGTGCCACCGACCGAGACCGTAGAATTTCTGGGGCCAACGTCCTGACTTTC. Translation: CATDRDRRISGANVLTF.

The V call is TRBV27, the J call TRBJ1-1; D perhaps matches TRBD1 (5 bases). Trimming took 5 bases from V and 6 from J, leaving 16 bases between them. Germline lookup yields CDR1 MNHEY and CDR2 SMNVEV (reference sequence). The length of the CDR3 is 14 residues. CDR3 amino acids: CASSHRIQDPEAFF. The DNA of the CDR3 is TGTGCCAGCAGTCACAGAATACAGGACCCTGAAGCTTTCTTT.